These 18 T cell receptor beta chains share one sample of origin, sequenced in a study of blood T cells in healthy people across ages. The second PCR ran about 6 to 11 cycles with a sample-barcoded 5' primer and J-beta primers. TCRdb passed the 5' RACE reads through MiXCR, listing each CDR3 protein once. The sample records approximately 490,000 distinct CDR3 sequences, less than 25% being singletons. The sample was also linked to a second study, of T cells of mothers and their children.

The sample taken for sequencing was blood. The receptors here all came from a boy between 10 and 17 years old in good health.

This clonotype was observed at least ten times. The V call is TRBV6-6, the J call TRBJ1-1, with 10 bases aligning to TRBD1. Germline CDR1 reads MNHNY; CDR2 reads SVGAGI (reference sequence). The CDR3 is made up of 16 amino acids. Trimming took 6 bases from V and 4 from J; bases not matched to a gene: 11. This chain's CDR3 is CASRIGQGEVSTEAFF. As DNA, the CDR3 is TGTGCCAGCAGAATCGGACAGGGGGAGGTTTCCACTGAAGCTTTCTTT.

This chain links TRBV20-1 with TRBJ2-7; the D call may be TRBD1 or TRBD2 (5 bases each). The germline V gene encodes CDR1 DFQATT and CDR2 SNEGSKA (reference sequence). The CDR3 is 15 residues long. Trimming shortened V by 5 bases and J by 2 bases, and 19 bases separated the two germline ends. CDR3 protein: CSARHPGTATYEQYF. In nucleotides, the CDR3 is TGCAGTGCTCGACACCCCGGGACCGCGACCTACGAGCAGTACTTC.

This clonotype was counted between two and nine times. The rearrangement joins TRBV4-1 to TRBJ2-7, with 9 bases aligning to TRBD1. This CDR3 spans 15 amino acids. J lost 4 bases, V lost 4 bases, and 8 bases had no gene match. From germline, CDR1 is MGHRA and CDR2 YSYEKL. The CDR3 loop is CASSLGQGKGYEQYF. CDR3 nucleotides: TGCGCCAGCAGCCTAGGACAGGGGAAGGGGTACGAGCAGTACTTC.

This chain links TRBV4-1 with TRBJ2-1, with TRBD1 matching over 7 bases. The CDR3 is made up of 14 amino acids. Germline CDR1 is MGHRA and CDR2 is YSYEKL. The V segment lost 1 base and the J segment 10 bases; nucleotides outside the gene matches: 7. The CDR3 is CASSQGSGGWEQFF. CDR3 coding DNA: TGCGCCAGCAGCCAAGGGTCAGGGGGATGGGAGCAGTTCTTC.

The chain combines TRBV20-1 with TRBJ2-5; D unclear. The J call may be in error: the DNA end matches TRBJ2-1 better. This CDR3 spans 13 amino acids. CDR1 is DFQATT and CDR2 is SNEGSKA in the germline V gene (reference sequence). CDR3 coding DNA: TGCAGTGCTAGCAGTGAATCCTACAATGAGCAGTTCTTC. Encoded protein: CSASSESYNEQFF.

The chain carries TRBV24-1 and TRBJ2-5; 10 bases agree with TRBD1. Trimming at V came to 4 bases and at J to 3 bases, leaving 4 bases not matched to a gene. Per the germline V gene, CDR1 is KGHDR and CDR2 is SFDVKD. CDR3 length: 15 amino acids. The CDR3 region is CATSDPDRGKETQYF. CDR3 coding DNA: TGTGCCACCAGTGACCCGGACAGGGGGAAAGAGACCCAGTACTTC.

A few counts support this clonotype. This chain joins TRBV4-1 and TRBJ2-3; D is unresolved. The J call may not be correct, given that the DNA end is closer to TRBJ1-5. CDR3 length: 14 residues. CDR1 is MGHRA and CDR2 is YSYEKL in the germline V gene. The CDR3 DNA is TGCGCCAGCAGCCAAGATCACGGCTCAGATACGCAGCATTTT. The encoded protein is CASSQDHGSDTQHF.

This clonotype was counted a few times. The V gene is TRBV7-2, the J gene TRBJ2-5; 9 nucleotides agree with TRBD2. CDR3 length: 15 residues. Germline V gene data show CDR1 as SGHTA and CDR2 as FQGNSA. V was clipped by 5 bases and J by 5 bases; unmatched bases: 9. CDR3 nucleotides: TGTGCCAGCAGCCGCAAGGGGACTAGCAGGGAGACCCAGTACTTC. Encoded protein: CASSRKGTSRETQYF.

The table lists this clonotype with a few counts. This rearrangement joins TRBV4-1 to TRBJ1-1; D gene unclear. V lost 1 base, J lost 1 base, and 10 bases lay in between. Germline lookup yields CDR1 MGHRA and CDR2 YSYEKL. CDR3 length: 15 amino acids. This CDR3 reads CASSQGVVGNTEAFF. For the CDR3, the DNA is TGCGCCAGCAGCCAAGGAGTAGTTGGGAACACTGAAGCTTTCTTT.

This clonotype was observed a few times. As DNA, the CDR3 is TGTGCCAGCAGTTCAGGGGTGTGGGGGGGGAACACTGAAGCTTTCTTT. Amino acids: CASSSGVWGGNTEAFF. The V gene is TRBV12-3 or TRBV12-4, the J gene TRBJ1-1; D might be TRBD1 (6 bases). The CDR3 contains 16 residues. V was cut by 4 bases and J by 1 base, with 16 bases left in between.

In DNA form, the CDR3 reads TGCGCCAGCAGCCCAGGGCATTTGGAGGCGTCTAATGAAAAACTGTTTTTT. Translating it yields CASSPGHLEASNEKLFF. The rearrangement joins TRBV4-3 to TRBJ1-4, with TRBD1 as a possible D gene (5 bases). Trimming took off 4 bases at V and 3 bases at J, with 18 bases between the two ends. The CDR3 has 17 residues. Looked up from germline, CDR1 is LGHNA and CDR2 is YSLEER.

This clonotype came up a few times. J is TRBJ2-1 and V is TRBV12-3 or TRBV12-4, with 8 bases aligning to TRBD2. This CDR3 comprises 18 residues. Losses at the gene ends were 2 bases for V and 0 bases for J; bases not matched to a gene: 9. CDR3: CASSLRGGYASSYNEQFF. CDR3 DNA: TGTGCCAGCAGTTTACGGGGGGGCTACGCGAGCTCCTACAATGAGCAGTTCTTC.

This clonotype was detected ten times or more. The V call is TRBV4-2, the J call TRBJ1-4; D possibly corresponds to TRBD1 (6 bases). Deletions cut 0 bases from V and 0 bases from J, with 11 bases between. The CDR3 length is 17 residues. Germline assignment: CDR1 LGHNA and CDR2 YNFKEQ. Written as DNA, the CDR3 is TGTGCCAGCAGCCAAGATCAAGACAGGACAACTAATGAAAAACTGTTTTTT. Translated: CASSQDQDRTTNEKLFF.

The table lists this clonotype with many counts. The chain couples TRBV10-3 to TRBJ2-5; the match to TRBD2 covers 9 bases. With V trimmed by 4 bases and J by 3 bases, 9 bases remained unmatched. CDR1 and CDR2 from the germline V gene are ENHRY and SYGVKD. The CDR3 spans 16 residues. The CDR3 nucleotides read TGTGCCATCAGTGGACCCGGGGTAGCGGGAGAAGAGACCCAGTACTTC. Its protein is CAISGPGVAGEETQYF.

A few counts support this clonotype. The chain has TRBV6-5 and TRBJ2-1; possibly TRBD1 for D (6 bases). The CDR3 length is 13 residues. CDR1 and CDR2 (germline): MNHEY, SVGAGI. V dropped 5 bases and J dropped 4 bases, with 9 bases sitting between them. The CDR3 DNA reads TGTGCCAGCAGTCGACAGGCGTACAATGAGCAGTTCTTC. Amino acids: CASSRQAYNEQFF.

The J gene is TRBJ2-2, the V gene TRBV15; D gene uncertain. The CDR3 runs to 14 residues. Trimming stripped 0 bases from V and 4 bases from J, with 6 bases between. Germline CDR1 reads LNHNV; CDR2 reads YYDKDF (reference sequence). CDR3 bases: TGTGCCACCAGCAGAGAAATGGGCACCGGGGAGCTGTTTTTT. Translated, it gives CATSREMGTGELFF.

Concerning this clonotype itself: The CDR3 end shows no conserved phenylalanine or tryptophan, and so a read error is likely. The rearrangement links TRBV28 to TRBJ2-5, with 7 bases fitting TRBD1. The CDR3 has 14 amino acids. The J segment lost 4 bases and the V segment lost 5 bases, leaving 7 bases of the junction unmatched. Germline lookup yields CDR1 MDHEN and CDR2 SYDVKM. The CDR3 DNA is TGTGCCAGCAGTCTCCGACAGGGTAGAGAGACCCAGTACCTC. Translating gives CASSLRQGRETQYL.

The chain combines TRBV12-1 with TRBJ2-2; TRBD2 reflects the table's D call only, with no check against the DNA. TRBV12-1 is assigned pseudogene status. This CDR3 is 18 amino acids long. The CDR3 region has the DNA TGTGCCAGCAGCTTTGTGGCTGGAGCGAGCGGGAGTTCCGGGGAGCTGTTTTTT. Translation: CASSFVAGASGSSGELFF.